One sample yielded the 18 T cell receptor beta chains listed below, sequenced in a study of human T cells and chemical hapten exposure. TCRdb re-analysed the RACE reads in MiXCR, keeping a single row per CDR3 protein. Among about 82,000 distinct CDR3 sequences listed, around 7% were seen once. The sample's time point: patch test 2, 6 weeks after DPC sensitization. Treatment given: therapeutic diphenylcyclopropenone sensitization with weekly scalp DPC. The sequences come from whole blood, collected in connection with sensitization to the hapten diphenylcyclopropenone (DPC). The receptors shown here come from a woman aged 30 to 39 with alopecia areata. Some clones in this sample may be carry-over from other donors' samples.

This clonotype was detected many times. The chain recombines TRBV11-2 with TRBJ1-4; TRBD1 agrees at 9 bases. The CDR3 is 16 amino acids. Germline V gives CDR1 SGHAT, CDR2 FQNNGV. Trimming at V came to 3 bases and at J to 8 bases, leaving 10 bases not matched to a gene. The DNA of the CDR3 is TGTGCCAGCAGCTTTCGAACAGGGGGCGGGTTGGAAAAACTGTTTTTT. This codes for CASSFRTGGGLEKLFF.

The V call is TRBV29-1, the J call TRBJ1-1; D ambiguous. V was pared by 6 bases and J by 6 bases, with 8 bases between. CDR1 and CDR2 from the germline V gene are SQVTM and ANQGSEA. The CDR3 totals 10 residues. CDR3 nucleotides: TGCAGCGTGGTGGAATCTGAAGCTTTCTTT. This sequence encodes CSVVESEAFF.

This clonotype was seen many times. V is TRBV24-1 and J is TRBJ2-5; 12 bases match TRBD2. The CDR3 is 16 residues long. Trimming took 2 bases from V and 5 from J; bases not matched to a gene: 5. Germline V lookup: CDR1 KGHDR, CDR2 SFDVKD. CDR3 sequence: CATSDSRLAGEETQYF. The CDR3 DNA sequence: TGTGCCACCAGTGATTCAAGACTAGCGGGGGAGGAGACCCAGTACTTC.

The V gene is TRBV7-9, the J gene TRBJ2-7, with TRBD1 identical over 9 bases. This CDR3 is built from 15 residues. The trim removed 5 bases at V and 2 bases at J, leaving 7 bases unmatched. Germline CDR1 is SEHNR and CDR2 is FQNEAQ (reference sequence). The chain's CDR3 is CASSQWGQGPYEQYF. The CDR3 coding sequence is TGTGCCAGCAGCCAATGGGGACAGGGCCCCTACGAGCAGTACTTC. The entire variable domain, with the rest obtained from reference TRBV7-9 and TRBJ2-7, is as follows: DTGVSQNPRHKITKRGQNVTFRCDPISEHNRLYWYRQTLGQGPEFLTYFQNEAQLEKSRLLSDRFSAERPKGSFSTLEIQRTEQGDSAMYLCASSQWGQGPYEQYFGPGTRLTVT.

This clonotype was recorded at least ten times. The chain joins TRBV10-1 to TRBJ2-7, with D uncertain. V was trimmed by 6 bases and J by 2 bases, leaving 11 bases between them. Germline V lookup: CDR1 WNHNN, CDR2 SYGVQD (reference sequence). The CDR3 sequence is 13 residues long. CDR3 bases: TGCGCCAGCAGCCGCCCGGGTGCCTACGAGCAGTACTTC. It encodes CASSRPGAYEQYF.

The chain employs TRBV20-1 and TRBJ1-4, with D uncertain. Trimming took off 1 base at V and 7 bases at J, with 16 bases between the two ends. The CDR3 is made up of 15 amino acids. Germline V CDR1 and CDR2: DFQATT, SNEGSKA (reference sequence). The CDR3 nucleotides read TGCAGTGCTAGAGGAGGAGGAGCCGGAGTTGAAAAACTGTTTTTT. Translated, it gives CSARGGGAGVEKLFF.

Comment on this clonotype: At one of its ends the junction is not consistent with the germline gene, which may arise from a read error. The chain recombines TRBV12-3 or TRBV12-4 with TRBJ1-1; D unclear. CDR3 length: 12 amino acids. The CDR3 nucleotides read TGTGCCATCAGTTTTGGGAACACTGAAGCTTTCTTT. It is translated as CAISFGNTEAFF.

This clonotype was found a few times. V is TRBV7-9 and J is TRBJ2-7; TRBD1 might be the D (6 bases). Germline lookup yields CDR1 SEHNR and CDR2 FQNEAQ (reference sequence). With 4 bases removed from V and 3 bases from J, the gap between germline ends came to 13 bases. The CDR3 has 14 amino acids. For the CDR3, the DNA is TGTGCCAGCAGCTGGGACACGGCTTTCTACGAGCAGTACTTC. It translates to CASSWDTAFYEQYF.

In its sample, this clonotype was seen many times. The rearrangement links TRBV20-1 to TRBJ2-7, with 7 positions matching TRBD1. Germline V gives CDR1 DFQATT, CDR2 SNEGSKA (reference sequence). This CDR3 spans 13 amino acids. With 6 bases clipped from V and 2 bases from J, the junction kept 7 bases outside the gene matches. The CDR3 DNA reads TGCAGTGCCCAGGGGGACGGTACCTACGAGCAGTACTTC. Translation: CSAQGDGTYEQYF.

Ten or more counts support this clonotype. J is TRBJ2-3 and V is TRBV5-1, with TRBD2 identical over 10 bases. CDR1 SGHRS and CDR2 YFSETQ come from the germline V gene. The CDR3 extends over 16 amino acids. V shed 3 bases, J shed 5 bases, and the junction held 9 bases outside the gene matches. The CDR3 DNA reads as TGCGCCAGCAGCTCGTTAGCGGGGGGCGCAGAAGATACGCAGTATTTT. The encoded protein is CASSSLAGGAEDTQYF.

The V gene is TRBV10-3, the J gene TRBJ1-1; tentatively, D is TRBD1 (5 bases). Trimming pared 4 bases from V and 10 bases from J, leaving 16 bases between. The CDR3 spans 13 residues. The germline gives CDR1 ENHRY, CDR2 SYGVKD. The CDR3 reads CAISVGDPPAAFF. The CDR3 bases are TGTGCCATCAGTGTAGGGGACCCTCCGGCAGCTTTCTTT.

This clonotype appeared many times. The V call is TRBV10-3, the J call TRBJ2-6, with a tentative D call TRBD1 (6 bases). The CDR3 length is 16 residues. Germline loops: CDR1 ENHRY, CDR2 SYGVKD. The germline V and J ends were trimmed by 10 bases and 0 bases, with 16 bases remaining between them. The CDR3 DNA is TGTGCCACGCGACAGGCCCCTACCTCTGGGGCCAACGTCCTGACTTTC. Its protein is CATRQAPTSGANVLTF.

The CDR3 loop reads CASSLEGDRRGFTGELFF. The CDR3 DNA reads TGCGCCAGCAGCTTGGAGGGGGACAGGCGGGGATTCACCGGGGAGCTGTTTTTT. This chain uses TRBV5-1 with TRBJ2-2; 8 bases are a match to TRBD1. CDR3 size: 18 residues. CDR1 and CDR2 from the germline V gene are SGHRS and YFSETQ. The V and J ends lost 0 bases and 4 bases, in that order; junction bases with no gene match: 11.

This clonotype was seen many times. This chain uses TRBV15 with TRBJ2-1; 16 nucleotides match TRBD2. The CDR3 covers 19 residues. Germline V lookup: CDR1 LNHNV, CDR2 YYDKDF (reference sequence). V gave up 0 bases and J gave up 7 bases; unmatched junction bases: 9. The CDR3 nucleotides read TGTGCCACCAGCAGAGAGGGGACTAGCGGGGGGGCGAGGACGAATGAGCAGTTCTTC. Protein sequence: CATSREGTSGGARTNEQFF.

This clonotype has a count of ten or more. The CDR3 DNA sequence: TGTGCCAGCAGTAGAGGTGACCAGAATACGCAGTATTTT. It encodes CASSRGDQNTQYF. This chain connects TRBV12-3 or TRBV12-4 to TRBJ2-3; D uncertain. Trimming removed 5 bases from V and 7 bases from J, with 13 bases in between. CDR3 length: 13 amino acids.

This clonotype was observed at least ten times. V and J are TRBV12-3 or TRBV12-4 and TRBJ1-5; 10 nucleotides line up with TRBD1. V gave up 3 bases and J gave up 5 bases; unmatched junction bases: 7. The CDR3 contains 16 residues. CDR3 loop: CASSLWGGTGDQPQHF. CDR3 coding DNA: TGTGCCAGCAGTTTGTGGGGGGGGACAGGGGATCAGCCCCAGCATTTT.

The sample holds a few counts of this clonotype. The chain couples TRBV5-4 to TRBJ2-7; the match to TRBD1 covers 10 bases. CDR3 length equals 16 residues. Germline V gene lookup returns CDR1 SGHNT and CDR2 YYREEE (reference sequence). Germline trimming cut 0 bases from V and 4 bases from J; bases unmatched to any gene: 7. CDR3 protein: CASSLEQTGGGYEQYF. As DNA, the CDR3 is TGTGCCAGCAGCTTGGAGCAGACAGGGGGCGGTTACGAGCAGTACTTC.

There are many counts of this clonotype. This chain joins TRBV10-3 and TRBJ2-2; D might be TRBD2 (6 bases). This CDR3 has 16 residues. The germline V gene encodes CDR1 ENHRY and CDR2 SYGVKD. V dropped 0 bases and J dropped 2 bases, with 10 bases sitting between them. CDR3 sequence: CAISESAGTNTGELFF. For the CDR3, the DNA is TGTGCCATCAGTGAGTCCGCGGGGACCAACACCGGGGAGCTGTTTTTT.